The source of this T cell receptor beta chain is a study of molecular identifiers for immune sequencing clone quantification. Study overall: Replicate experiments divided RNA from roughly 20,000 or 100,000 naive CD8 cells into five parts and sequenced four.

About this clonotype itself: The antigen is undetermined. With a much larger clone just one base away, this may be a read error.

Via MiXCR, TCRdb re-called the PCR reads, giving one row per CDR3 protein. The sample has 100,000 or so distinct CDR3 sequences, roughly 38% seen once. This CDR3 has 12 residues. Per germline, CDR1 SQVTM and CDR2 ANQGSEA. General study results and limits: Naive cells had under 1% of molecules in clones above 20 RNA copies, effectors over 98%.

The sample was naive CD8+ T cells from blood, with Jurkat cell RNA spiked in. Subset described: FACS-sorted CD8+CD4-CCR7+CD45RA+ naive T cells. The receptor comes from a human donor in good health. Some libraries in this study had Jurkat cell RNA spiked in. This chain links TRBV29-1 with TRBJ2-7; no reliable D call. The DNA of the CDR3 is TGCAGCGATGAATCAGGCCCCCGGGAGCAGTACTTC. Its protein product is CSDESGPREQYF.